This TCR beta chain was documented in a study of OX40 agonist ivuxolimab in advanced cancers. Study-wide context: Ivuxolimab was a fully human IgG2 agonistic monoclonal antibody targeting the costimulatory receptor OX40 (CD134). In the dose-escalation cohort, roughly four fifths of patients were male, and the mean age was approximately 60 years, with a range of roughly 20 to 79. The paper covers the monotherapy dose-escalation part of the phase I ivuxolimab trial, which included N ≈ 52 patients. Patients were allowed to have had prior anti-PD-1, anti-PD-L1 or anti-CTLA-4 therapy, and about 40% of the dose-escalation patients had been treated with checkpoint inhibitors. Peripheral TCRbeta sequencing was intended to test whether TCR sequence diversity was altered and clonal T-cell expansion was caused by ivuxolimab. Intravenous ivuxolimab was administered to patients every 2 weeks at six dose levels: 0.01, 0.1, 0.3, 1.5, 3 and 10 mg/kg. Among the approximately 50 dose-escalation patients, 19 had hepatocellular carcinoma, roughly 15 melanoma, 9 renal cell carcinoma and 9 head and neck cancer. Partial responses occurred in three dose-escalation patients: two with cutaneous melanoma and one with hepatocellular carcinoma. The research as a whole found: The antigen specificity of the peripheral T cells that underwent clonal expansion was not determined. On average, CD8+ T cells showed more expanded clones than CD4+ T cells after ivuxolimab. Low levels of normalized T-cell clonal expansion were also shown by some nonresponding patients. In the 0.1-3.0 mg/kg groups, partial responders had among the lowest normalized peripheral clonal expansion, particularly in CD8+ T cells. Clonal expansion of both CD4+ and CD8+ blood T cells was observed from baseline to week 6 at doses 0.1 to 3.0 mg/kg.

This clone has a handful of counts. What antigen it recognizes has not been identified. Per-nucleotide qualities are absent, and no much larger clonotype sits a single base away. CDR3 length: 14 amino acids, cysteine to phenylalanine. Left in the record is the CDR3 DNA by itself, 42 bases read in frame from the first base. Based on the germline V gene, the CDR1 and CDR2 sequences are SGHTA and FQGNSA. The V end loses 3 bases and the J end loses 10 bases, and a stretch of 16 bases separates them. The trial excluded patients who had a history of autoimmune disease or who were on systemic immunosuppression. In every dose cohort, peripheral blood was drawn for TCR sequencing at baseline, cycle 4 day 1, and cycle 7 day 1. Samples were obtained from an open-label, multicenter, first-in-human phase I dose-escalation trial of ivuxolimab. Adults with locally advanced or metastatic melanoma, renal cell carcinoma, hepatocellular carcinoma or head and neck squamous cell carcinoma were enrolled in the trial. Before TCR sequencing, CD4+ and CD8+ T cells were separately sorted from peripheral blood.

Genomic DNA was isolated from the sorted cells so that the TCRbeta CDR3 region could be sequenced. The immunoSEQ Assay was used to sequence the TCRbeta CDR3 regions. TCRdb provides this immuneACCESS table in a form limited to in-frame rearrangements. Some clones are lacking; in checked studies, under half of them reflect an unresolved V gene, and why the rest are absent is not known. In all, the sample holds tens of thousands of clones, and around nine tenths of those were seen once. The ten largest clones capture under 0.4% of the sample. The V gene is TRBV7-2 and the J gene is TRBJ2-1; the D call is tentative, TRBD1 or TRBD2, as each matches 5 bases. Material: CD4+ or CD8+ T cells sorted from blood, obtained in a trial of the OX40 agonist ivuxolimab. This receptor was taken from an adult with an advanced solid tumor such as melanoma, head and neck, liver or kidney cancer. The DNA sequence follows: TGTGCCAGCAGCTTCCAGGGAGCGGCCGGCGAGCAGTTCTTC. It translates as CASSFQGAAGEQFF. Reference TRBV7-2 and TRBJ2-1 genes cover what lies past the CDR3, so the full variable domain is GAGVSQSPSNKVTEKGKDVELRCDPISGHTALYWYRQSLGQGLEFLIYFQGNSAPDKSGLPSDRFSAERTGGSVSTLTIQRTQQEDSAVYLCASSFQGAAGEQFFGPGTRLTVL.